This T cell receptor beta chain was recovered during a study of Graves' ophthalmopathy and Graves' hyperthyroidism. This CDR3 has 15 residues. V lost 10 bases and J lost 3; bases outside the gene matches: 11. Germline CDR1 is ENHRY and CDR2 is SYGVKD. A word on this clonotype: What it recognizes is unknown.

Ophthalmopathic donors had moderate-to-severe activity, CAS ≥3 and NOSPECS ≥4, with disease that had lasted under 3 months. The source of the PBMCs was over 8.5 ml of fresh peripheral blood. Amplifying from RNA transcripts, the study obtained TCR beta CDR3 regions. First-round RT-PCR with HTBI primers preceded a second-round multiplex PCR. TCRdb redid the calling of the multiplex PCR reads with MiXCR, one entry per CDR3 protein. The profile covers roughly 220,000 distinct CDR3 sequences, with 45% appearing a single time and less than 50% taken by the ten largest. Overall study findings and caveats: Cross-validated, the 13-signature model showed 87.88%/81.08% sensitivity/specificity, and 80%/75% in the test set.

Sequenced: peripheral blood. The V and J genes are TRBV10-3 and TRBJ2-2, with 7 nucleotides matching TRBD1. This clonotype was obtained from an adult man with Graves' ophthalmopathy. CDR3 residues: CASSAGQVYTGELFF. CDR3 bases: TGTGCCAGCAGCGCCGGACAGGTGTACACCGGGGAGCTGTTTTTT.